The TCR beta chain under discussion was sequenced for a study of CD8+ T cells in alopecia areata. Trimming left V 4 bases short and J 4 bases short, with 17 bases between. This CDR3 comprises 15 residues. Germline V gene lookup returns CDR1 SGHRS and CDR2 YFSETQ. Extracted RNA was reverse transcribed into cDNA, the sequencing template. TCRdb's copy holds only in-frame clones and misses some; the assay was immunoSEQ multiplex PCR. The sample has about 34,000 clones, approximately 52% seen once. V usage is TRBV5-1 and J usage is TRBJ1-1; D not certain. The receptor was isolated from a human donor with alopecia areata. Material: NKG2D-high CD8+ T cells sorted from blood. CDR3 nucleotide sequence: TGCGCCAGCAGCCCGATGCCGGAGATCCCCACTGAAGCTTTCTTT. It translates to CASSPMPEIPTEAFF.